The 3 T cell receptor beta chains in this list originate from one sample, sequenced in a study of tumour-infiltrating T cells in Burkitt lymphoma. Assay: immunoSEQ multiplex PCR; the TCRdb copy retains only in-frame clones and omits some. The sample records about 13,000 clones, 65% to 90% being singletons. Sequencing was done on a sample of tumor tissue. The receptors were sampled from a human donor with diffuse large B-cell lymphoma.

V is TRBV7-2 and J is TRBJ1-1; tentative D call: TRBD1 (5 bases). V lost 7 bases and J 1 base, leaving 10 bases between the germline ends. Germline CDR1 reads SGHTA; CDR2 reads FQGNSA. The CDR3 runs 13 residues. CDR3 nucleotide sequence: TGTGCCAGCAATCCAGGGTGGAACACTGAAGCTTTCTTT. This sequence encodes CASNPGWNTEAFF.

V and J are TRBV4-3 and TRBJ1-2; tentative D call: TRBD1 (5 bases). Germline CDR1 and CDR2: LGHNA and YSLEER. The CDR3 loop spans 18 amino acids. With 0 bases removed from V and 7 bases from J, the gap between germline ends came to 24 bases. The chain's CDR3 is CASSQEIHSPTQGGGYTF. The CDR3 nucleotides are TGCGCCAGCAGCCAAGAGATCCATTCTCCAACGCAGGGAGGTGGCTACACCTTC.

The chain couples TRBV7-9 to TRBJ2-5; D ambiguous. CDR1 and CDR2 (germline): SEHNR, FQNEAQ (reference sequence). V lost 6 bases and J 4 bases, leaving 9 bases between the germline ends. The CDR3 sequence is 12 residues long. CDR3 sequence reads: CASSPGSETQYF. The CDR3 nucleotides are TGTGCCAGCAGTCCGGGTTCAGAGACCCAGTACTTC.